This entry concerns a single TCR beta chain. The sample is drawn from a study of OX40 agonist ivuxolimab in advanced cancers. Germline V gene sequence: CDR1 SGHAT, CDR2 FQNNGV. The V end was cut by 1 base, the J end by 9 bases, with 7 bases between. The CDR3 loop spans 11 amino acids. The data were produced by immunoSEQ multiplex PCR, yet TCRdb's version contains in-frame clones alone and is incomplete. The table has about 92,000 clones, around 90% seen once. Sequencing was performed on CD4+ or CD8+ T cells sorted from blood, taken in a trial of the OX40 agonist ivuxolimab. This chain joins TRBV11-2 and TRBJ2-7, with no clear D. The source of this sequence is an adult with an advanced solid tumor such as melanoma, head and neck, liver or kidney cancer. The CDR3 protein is CASSLVSGQYF. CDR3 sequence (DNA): TGTGCCAGCAGCTTAGTCTCCGGGCAGTACTTC.